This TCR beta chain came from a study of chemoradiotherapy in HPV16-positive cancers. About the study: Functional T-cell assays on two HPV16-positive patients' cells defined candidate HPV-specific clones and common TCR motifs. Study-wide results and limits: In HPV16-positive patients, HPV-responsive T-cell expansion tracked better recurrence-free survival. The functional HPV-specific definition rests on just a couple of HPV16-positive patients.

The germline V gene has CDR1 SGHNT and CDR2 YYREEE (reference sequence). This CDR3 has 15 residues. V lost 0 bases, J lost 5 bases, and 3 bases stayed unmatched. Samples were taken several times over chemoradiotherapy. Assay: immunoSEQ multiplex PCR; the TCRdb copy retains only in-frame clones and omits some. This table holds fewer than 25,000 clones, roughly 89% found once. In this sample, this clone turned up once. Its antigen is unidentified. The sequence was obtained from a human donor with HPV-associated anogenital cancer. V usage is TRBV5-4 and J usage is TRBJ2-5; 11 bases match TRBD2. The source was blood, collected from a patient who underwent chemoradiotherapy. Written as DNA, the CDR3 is TGTGCCAGCAGCTTGGTGCTAGCGGGGGGTGAGACCCAGTACTTC. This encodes CASSLVLAGGETQYF.